One sample yielded the 32 T cell receptor beta chains listed below, sequenced in a study of beta chain features in type 1 diabetes (dated by TCRdb to the late 2010s). Library creation used the immunoSEQ multiplex PCR assay. The entire amount of isolated RNA was reverse transcribed using the High Capacity cDNA Reverse Transcription Kit, so the sequenced TCRB transcripts were expressed ones. Here the immuneACCESS table is served through TCRdb, limited to in-frame sequences with V and J called. Missing clones are a known gap in these copies; in checked studies unresolved V genes cover under half, and the rest lacks a known reason. For this sample the table gives 130,000 or so clones, of which approximately 10% were detected only once. 0.55% to 0.65% of the sample belongs to the ten largest clones. The specimen was central memory CD4+ T cells from blood. All receptors come from a woman between 35 and 50 years old in good health.

V usage is TRBV15 and J usage is TRBJ2-7; D is unresolved. CDR3 size: 15 residues. The germline V gene has CDR1 LNHNV and CDR2 YYDKDF (reference sequence). Trimming removed 0 bases from V and 2 bases from J, with 11 bases in between. As DNA, the CDR3 is TGTGCCACCAGCAGAGATCGTGCAGTTGCCTACGAGCAGTACTTC. Amino acids: CATSRDRAVAYEQYF.

V usage is TRBV18 and J usage is TRBJ1-5; perhaps TRBD1 as D (6 bases). Germline lookup yields CDR1 KGHSH and CDR2 LQKENI. The CDR3 is 16 residues long. The V end was cut by 4 bases, the J end by 6 bases, with 19 bases between. CDR3 in DNA: TGTGCCAGCTCACTCTCCCGGGGCAGGGGTCCTCAGCCCCAGCATTTT. Residues: CASSLSRGRGPQPQHF.

This clone was seen ten or more times. The V and J genes are TRBV7-2 and TRBJ2-3; 9 bases fit TRBD1. The CDR3 consists of 14 residues. V dropped 5 bases and J dropped 5; count of bases not matched to a gene: 5. CDR1 is SGHTA, CDR2 FQGNSA, per germline. CDR3 amino acids: CASSVTGGEDTQYF. DNA of the CDR3: TGTGCCAGCAGCGTTACAGGGGGCGAAGATACGCAGTATTTT. Full variable domain (outside the CDR3, taken from reference TRBV7-2 and TRBJ2-3): GAGVSQSPSNKVTEKGKDVELRCDPISGHTALYWYRQSLGQGLEFLIYFQGNSAPDKSGLPSDRFSAERTGGSVSTLTIQRTQQEDSAVYLCASSVTGGEDTQYFGPGTRLTVL.

With regard to this clone: In the same sample, other DNA sequences code for this CDR3. This chain links TRBV5-6 with TRBJ2-5; 10 bases agree with TRBD1. The CDR3 length is 13 residues. Per the germline V gene, CDR1 is SGHDT and CDR2 is YYEEEE. V lost 3 bases, J lost 5 bases, and 1 base stayed unmatched. CDR3 in amino acids: CASSSGQGETQYF. Here the CDR3 DNA reads TGTGCCAGCAGCTCGGGACAGGGGGAGACCCAGTACTTC.

The sample holds many counts of this clone. V and J are TRBV14 and TRBJ2-7; no firm D call. Germline V gene sequence: CDR1 SGHDN, CDR2 FVKESK. Trimming took 4 bases from V and 3 from J, leaving 13 bases between them. The CDR3 covers 14 residues. CDR3 in amino acids: CASSRFYPGYEQYF. In nucleotides, the CDR3 is TGTGCCAGCAGCCGGTTTTATCCGGGCTACGAGCAGTACTTC.

The rearrangement uses TRBV5-1 and TRBJ2-1; D might be TRBD2 (5 bases). Trimming left V 4 bases short and J 4 bases short, with 15 bases between. The germline CDR1 and CDR2 sequences are SGHRS and YFSETQ. CDR3 size: 15 residues. CDR3 in DNA: TGCGCCAGCAGCCGAGAACTAGAAAAATACAATGAGCAGTTCTTC. Translated, it gives CASSRELEKYNEQFF. The variable domain in full, with the rest retrieved from reference TRBV5-1 and TRBJ2-1, is KAGVTQTPRYLIKTRGQQVTLSCSPISGHRSVSWYQQTPGQGLQFLFEYFSETQRNKGNFPGRFSGRQFSNSRSEMNVSTLELGDSALYLCASSRELEKYNEQFFGPGTRLTVL.

V is TRBV18 and J is TRBJ2-3, with 8 nucleotides matching TRBD2. In germline, CDR1 is KGHSH, CDR2 LQKENI. V shed 2 bases, J shed 2 bases, and the junction held 6 bases outside the gene matches. This CDR3 has 16 amino acids. In DNA, the CDR3 is TGTGCCAGCTCACCAAGGAAGCGGGGGACCACAGATACGCAGTATTTT. Encoded protein: CASSPRKRGTTDTQYF.

A few counts support this clone. The V and J genes are TRBV6-5 and TRBJ2-2; a weak D match, TRBD1 (7 bases). The CDR3 runs to 14 residues. CDR1 and CDR2 (germline): MNHEY, SVGAGI. Trimming shortened V by 6 bases and J by 4 bases, and 12 bases separated the two germline ends. The CDR3 loop reads CASREGAITGELFF. The CDR3 DNA follows: TGTGCCAGCAGGGAGGGGGCGATCACCGGGGAGCTGTTTTTT.

The V gene is TRBV11-1, the J gene TRBJ2-3, with 7 bases fitting TRBD1. Trimming took 3 bases from V and 0 from J; bases not matched to a gene: 15. Germline V gene data show CDR1 as SGHAT and CDR2 as FQDESV (reference sequence). The CDR3 is 19 amino acids. The CDR3 nucleotides are TGTGCCAGCAGCTTGGAGCAGGGGGTGGTCTTGTATAGCACAGATACGCAGTATTTT. This encodes CASSLEQGVVLYSTDTQYF.

This clone has more than one count but fewer than ten. The rearrangement uses TRBV5-1 and TRBJ1-2; D may be TRBD1 (5 bases). The CDR3 is 14 amino acids. The germline V and J ends were trimmed by 7 bases and 1 base, with 14 bases remaining between them. Germline CDR1 SGHRS, CDR2 YFSETQ. The CDR3 is CASSVGQVNYGYTF. DNA of the CDR3: TGCGCCAGCTCCGTGGGGCAGGTTAACTATGGCTACACCTTC.

This clone was seen only a few times. The chain combines TRBV27 with TRBJ2-7; possible D gene TRBD1, 6 bases. CDR3 length: 14 residues. In germline, CDR1 is MNHEY, CDR2 SMNVEV (reference sequence). Trimming stripped 5 bases from V and 3 bases from J, with 14 bases between. CDR3 loop: CASSPPRDIYEQYF. The CDR3 DNA sequence: TGTGCCAGCAGTCCACCCCGGGACATCTACGAGCAGTACTTC.

The genes are TRBV6-5 and TRBJ2-5, with D unresolved. V shed 8 bases and J shed 1 base, with 11 bases lying between them. In germline, CDR1 is MNHEY, CDR2 SVGAGI. This CDR3 has 13 residues. This chain's CDR3 is CASCRGTQETQYF. CDR3 in DNA: TGTGCCAGCTGTAGAGGAACCCAAGAGACCCAGTACTTC.

This clone was detected only a few times. This sequence joins TRBV6-5 and TRBJ2-5; no reliable D call. This CDR3 spans 13 amino acids. CDR1 and CDR2 from the germline V gene are MNHEY and SVGAGI. V lost 7 bases and J 3 bases, leaving 12 bases between the germline ends. The CDR3 region is CASTLSQKETQYF. The DNA for the CDR3 is TGTGCCAGCACTCTTTCCCAGAAAGAGACCCAGTACTTC.

This clone was seen a few times. The chain couples TRBV7-8 to TRBJ2-1; TRBD2 matches 13 bases. This CDR3 has 15 amino acids. Unmatched junction bases numbered 6, after V lost 5 bases and J lost 8 bases. Germline lookup yields CDR1 SGHVS and CDR2 FQNEAQ. CDR3 nucleotides: TGTGCCAGCAGCCGAACTAGCGGGGGGGTCTATGAGCAGTTCTTC. Protein sequence: CASSRTSGGVYEQFF. Based on the CDR3 plus reference TRBV7-8 and TRBJ2-1, the full variable domain is GAGVSQSPRYKVAKRGQDVALRCDPISGHVSLFWYQQALGQGPEFLTYFQNEAQLDKSGLPSDRFFAERPEGSVSTLKIQRTQQEDSAVYLCASSRTSGGVYEQFFGPGTRLTVL.

The DNA for the CDR3 is TGTGCCAGCAGCTCTCTCTCGTTAATCACTGAAGCTTTCTTT. It specifies CASSSLSLITEAFF. V and J are TRBV14 and TRBJ1-1, with unresolved D. This CDR3 has 14 residues. Trimming removed 5 bases at V and 4 bases at J, with 14 bases between. Germline V gives CDR1 SGHDN, CDR2 FVKESK.

The gene calls are TRBV5-4 and TRBJ2-7; possible D gene TRBD1, 5 bases. This CDR3 spans 13 amino acids. CDR1 SGHNT and CDR2 YYREEE come from the germline V gene (reference sequence). The ends were cut back, 2 bases at V and 6 bases at J, with 12 bases in the middle. Written as DNA, the CDR3 is TGTGCCAGCAGCTTAGCAGGGCTTTCCGAGCAGTACTTC. Translation: CASSLAGLSEQYF.

This clone occurred a few times. The J gene is TRBJ2-3, the V gene TRBV25-1; tentative D call: TRBD2 (6 bases). The ends were cut back, 4 bases at V and 2 bases at J, with 13 bases in the middle. CDR3 length equals 15 residues. Germline-derived CDR1 and CDR2 are MGHDK and SYGVNS. The CDR3 loop reads CASSATGTLTDTQYF. The CDR3 bases are TGTGCCAGCAGTGCCACCGGGACTCTCACAGATACGCAGTATTTT.

The chain has TRBV29-1 and TRBJ1-2, with 9 bases identical to TRBD1. Trimming removed 6 bases from V and 2 bases from J; junction bases left unmatched: 4. Germline V gives CDR1 SQVTM, CDR2 ANQGSEA. This CDR3 is built from 13 residues. The CDR3 nucleotides read TGCAGCGTCCGGGACAGGGCAAACTATGGCTACACCTTC. Protein: CSVRDRANYGYTF.

This clone was observed at least ten times. The chain employs TRBV15 and TRBJ2-5, with D possibly matching TRBD2 (7 bases). Trimming took 7 bases from V and 4 from J, leaving 16 bases between them. The CDR3 consists of 14 residues. The germline gives CDR1 LNHNV, CDR2 YYDKDF (reference sequence). CDR3: CATTRTGGRETQYF. Written as DNA, the CDR3 is TGTGCCACCACCCGCACCGGGGGGCGAGAGACCCAGTACTTC.

V is TRBV5-1 and J is TRBJ2-3; 8 bases match TRBD2. Germline-derived CDR1 and CDR2 are SGHRS and YFSETQ. Trimming cost V 2 bases and J 6 bases; bases outside gene matches: 5. The CDR3 sequence is 14 residues long. This CDR3 is CASSLPGLEDTQYF. The CDR3 DNA follows: TGCGCCAGCAGCTTACCGGGACTAGAGGATACGCAGTATTTT.

The rearrangement uses TRBV18 and TRBJ2-7, with TRBD2 as a possible D gene (6 bases). CDR3 length: 14 residues. V shed 3 bases and J shed 5 bases, with 14 bases lying between them. Germline V gene lookup returns CDR1 KGHSH and CDR2 LQKENI. CDR3 protein: CASSPRTGGNEQYF. The CDR3 DNA is TGTGCCAGCTCACCGAGGACGGGCGGGAACGAGCAGTACTTC.

This chain uses TRBV6-5 with TRBJ2-7, with TRBD1 identical over 8 bases. Germline lookup yields CDR1 MNHEY and CDR2 SVGAGI. CDR3 length: 14 amino acids. V dropped 5 bases and J dropped 2; count of bases not matched to a gene: 5. In DNA, the CDR3 is TGTGCCAGCAGTGTTGACAGGGGACCCTACGAGCAGTACTTC. Encoded protein: CASSVDRGPYEQYF.

The V gene is TRBV6-6, the J gene TRBJ2-5; 11 positions match TRBD2. The V and J ends lost 6 bases and 9 bases, in that order; junction bases with no gene match: 12. In germline, CDR1 is MNHNY, CDR2 SVGAGI (reference sequence). The CDR3 has 15 amino acids. The CDR3 DNA reads as TGTGCCAGCAGAACCGGGACTAGCGGTTCCGGAGCCCAGTACTTC. It translates to CASRTGTSGSGAQYF.

This clone was counted a few times. The chain combines TRBV11-2 with TRBJ1-4; the D is unclear. CDR3 length equals 14 residues. Deletions cut 5 bases from V and 4 bases from J, with 11 bases between. In germline, CDR1 is SGHAT, CDR2 FQNNGV. The CDR3 is CASSPANYNEKLFF. DNA for the CDR3: TGTGCCAGCAGCCCGGCCAACTATAATGAAAAACTGTTTTTT.

This clone showed up just a few times. V gene TRBV5-6 combines with J gene TRBJ2-5, with D possibly matching TRBD1 (5 bases). From germline, CDR1 is SGHDT and CDR2 YYEEEE. Deletions cut 0 bases from V and 3 bases from J, with 9 bases between. CDR3 length equals 14 residues. DNA of the CDR3: TGTGCCAGCAGCTTGGGCGACAGAAAAGAGACCCAGTACTTC. Protein: CASSLGDRKETQYF. The whole variable domain, filled in from reference TRBV5-6 and TRBJ2-5, reads DAGVTQSPTHLIKTRGQQVTLRCSPKSGHDTVSWYQQALGQGPQFIFQYYEEEERQRGNFPDRFSGHQFPNYSSELNVNALLLGDSALYLCASSLGDRKETQYFGPGTRLLVL.

The rearrangement uses TRBV29-1 and TRBJ2-5; 7 positions match TRBD1. CDR1 SQVTM and CDR2 ANQGSEA come from the germline V gene. CDR3 length equals 12 residues. Germline trimming cut 7 bases from V and 6 bases from J; bases unmatched to any gene: 8. The CDR3 DNA reads as TGCAGCGGCACCACAGGGGAACAGACCCAGTACTTC. Its protein product is CSGTTGEQTQYF.

To note about this clone: The junction departs from the called germline gene at one end, perhaps through a read error. The chain joins TRBV11-2 to TRBJ1-1; 7 nucleotides agree with TRBD1. Germline V gene sequence: CDR1 SGHAT, CDR2 FQNNGV. This CDR3 is 14 amino acids long. CDR3 nucleotide sequence: TGTGCCAGCAGCGATTCGGACAGGCACACGGAAGCTTTCTTT. Its translation: CASSDSDRHTEAFF.

The chain has TRBV25-1 and TRBJ1-4; 11 bases match TRBD1. The V and J ends lost 6 bases and 10 bases, in that order; junction bases with no gene match: 4. This CDR3 is built from 13 residues. CDR1 is MGHDK, CDR2 SYGVNS, per germline. Written as DNA, the CDR3 is TGTGCCAGCAGCCGGGACAGGGGGGGAAAACTGTTTTTT. Amino acids: CASSRDRGGKLFF.

The J gene is TRBJ2-3, the V gene TRBV9; 8 bases match TRBD1. The CDR3 is 15 amino acids. V lost 4 bases to trimming and J lost 2 bases; unmatched junction nucleotides: 6. From germline, CDR1 is SGDLS and CDR2 YYNGEE. CDR3 nucleotides: TGTGCCAGCAGCCGACGGACAGGGAACACAGATACGCAGTATTTT. This sequence encodes CASSRRTGNTDTQYF.

V usage is TRBV5-1 and J usage is TRBJ2-3; TRBD1 matches at 8 bases. Unmatched junction bases numbered 10, after V lost 3 bases and J lost 4 bases. The germline V gene encodes CDR1 SGHRS and CDR2 YFSETQ. The CDR3 sequence is 16 residues long. CDR3 region: CASSSGTGRMADTQYF. CDR3 sequence (DNA): TGCGCCAGCAGCTCGGGGACAGGAAGGATGGCAGATACGCAGTATTTT.

The gene calls are TRBV5-1 and TRBJ2-6; 7 nucleotides align to TRBD1. Trimming took 3 bases from V and 3 from J; bases not matched to a gene: 21. Germline CDR1 and CDR2: SGHRS and YFSETQ. CDR3 length: 21 amino acids. CDR3 nucleotide sequence: TGCGCCAGCAGCTCACCGACTATAGGGACAGCCGCCGCTAGTGGGGCCAACGTCCTGACTTTC. Translation gives CASSSPTIGTAAASGANVLTF.

This clone was detected a few times. This chain uses TRBV6-6 with TRBJ1-2; TRBD1 is a possible D gene (5 bases). Germline CDR1 and CDR2: MNHNY and SVGAGI (reference sequence). This CDR3 region has 16 residues. The germline V and J ends were trimmed by 0 bases and 3 bases, with 14 bases remaining between them. The DNA of the CDR3 is TGTGCCAGCAGTTACTCGTCCGGGGGAGAGGACTATGGCTACACCTTC. Protein product: CASSYSSGGEDYGYTF.